This TCR beta chain was identified in a study of T cell responses to AZD1222 COVID-19 vaccine. Per germline, CDR1 SGDLS and CDR2 YYNGEE. Trimming shortened V by 4 bases and J by 4 bases, and 18 bases separated the two germline ends. This CDR3 has 16 amino acids. Sequencing used immunoSEQ multiplex PCR; TCRdb keeps in-frame clones, though not all of them. The table includes fewer than 30,000 clones, about three quarters detected once. The source is an adult in good health. Sequenced material: peripheral blood, taken on day 0 of AZD1222 vaccination. The chain is built from TRBV9 and TRBJ1-5; D gene uncertain. Here the CDR3 reads CASSPPAPRFNQPQHF. CDR3 nucleotides: TGTGCCAGCAGCCCCCCCGCGCCCCGATTTAATCAGCCCCAGCATTTT.